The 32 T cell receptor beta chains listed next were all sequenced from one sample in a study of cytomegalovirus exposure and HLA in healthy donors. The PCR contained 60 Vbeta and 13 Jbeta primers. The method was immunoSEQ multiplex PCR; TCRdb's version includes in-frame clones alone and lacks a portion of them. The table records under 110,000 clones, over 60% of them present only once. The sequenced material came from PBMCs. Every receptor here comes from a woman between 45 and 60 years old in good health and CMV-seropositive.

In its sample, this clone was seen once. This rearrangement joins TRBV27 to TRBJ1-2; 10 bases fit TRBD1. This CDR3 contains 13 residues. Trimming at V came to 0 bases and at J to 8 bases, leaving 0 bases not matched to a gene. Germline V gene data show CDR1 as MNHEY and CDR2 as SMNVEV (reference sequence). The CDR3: CASSLSGQGGYTF. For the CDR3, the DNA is TGTGCCAGCAGTTTATCGGGACAGGGGGGCTACACCTTC.

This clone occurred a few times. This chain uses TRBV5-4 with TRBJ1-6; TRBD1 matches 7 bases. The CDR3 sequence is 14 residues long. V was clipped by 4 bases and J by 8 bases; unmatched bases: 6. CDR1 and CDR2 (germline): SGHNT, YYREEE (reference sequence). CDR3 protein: CASSMGQPDSPLHF. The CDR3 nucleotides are TGTGCCAGCAGCATGGGACAGCCGGATTCACCCCTCCACTTT.

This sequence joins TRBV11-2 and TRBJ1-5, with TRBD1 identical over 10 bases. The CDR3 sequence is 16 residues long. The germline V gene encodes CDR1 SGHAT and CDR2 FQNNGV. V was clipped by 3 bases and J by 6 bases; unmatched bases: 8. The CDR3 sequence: CASSFSDRGRGQPQHF. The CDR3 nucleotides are TGTGCCAGCAGCTTCTCTGACAGGGGGCGCGGTCAGCCCCAGCATTTT.

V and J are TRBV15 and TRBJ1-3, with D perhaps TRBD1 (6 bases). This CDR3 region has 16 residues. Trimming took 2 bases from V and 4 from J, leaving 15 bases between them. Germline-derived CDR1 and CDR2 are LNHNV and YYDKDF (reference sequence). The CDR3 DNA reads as TGTGCCACCAGCAGACCAGGGGAAAAGCCCGGAAACACCATATATTTT. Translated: CATSRPGEKPGNTIYF. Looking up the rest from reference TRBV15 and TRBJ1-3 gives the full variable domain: DAMVIQNPRYQVTQFGKPVTLSCSQTLNHNVMYWYQQKSSQAPKLLFHYYDKDFNNEADTPDNFQSRRPNTSFCFLDIRSPGLGDTAMYLCATSRPGEKPGNTIYFGEGSWLTVV.

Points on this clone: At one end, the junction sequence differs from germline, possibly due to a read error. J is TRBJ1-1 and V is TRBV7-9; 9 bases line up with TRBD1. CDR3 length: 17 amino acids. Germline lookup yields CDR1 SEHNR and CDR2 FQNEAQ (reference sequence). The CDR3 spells CASSQDKGDRVYTEAFF. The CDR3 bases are TGCGCCAGCAGCCAAGATAAAGGGGACAGGGTATACACTGAAGCTTTCTTT.

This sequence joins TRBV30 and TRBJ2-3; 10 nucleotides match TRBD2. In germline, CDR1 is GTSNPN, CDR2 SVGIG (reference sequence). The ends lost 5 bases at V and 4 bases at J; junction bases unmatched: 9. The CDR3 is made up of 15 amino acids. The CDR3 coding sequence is TGTGCCTGGGGAGGGAGCGGGGGGGCAGCAGATACGCAGTATTTT. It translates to CAWGGSGGAADTQYF.

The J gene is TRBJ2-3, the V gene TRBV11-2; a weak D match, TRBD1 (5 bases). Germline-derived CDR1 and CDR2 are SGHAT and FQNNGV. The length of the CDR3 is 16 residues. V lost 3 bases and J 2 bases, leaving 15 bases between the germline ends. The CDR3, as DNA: TGTGCCAGCAGCTTTCCCCAGGGCGCAAACACAGATACGCAGTATTTT. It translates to CASSFPQGANTDTQYF.

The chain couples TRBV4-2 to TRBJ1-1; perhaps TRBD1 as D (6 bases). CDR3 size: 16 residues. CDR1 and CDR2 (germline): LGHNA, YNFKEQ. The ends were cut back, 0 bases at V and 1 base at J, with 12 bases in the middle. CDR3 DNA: TGTGCCAGCAGCCAAGAAGCGGGGGGCGAGAACACTGAAGCTTTCTTT. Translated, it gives CASSQEAGGENTEAFF.

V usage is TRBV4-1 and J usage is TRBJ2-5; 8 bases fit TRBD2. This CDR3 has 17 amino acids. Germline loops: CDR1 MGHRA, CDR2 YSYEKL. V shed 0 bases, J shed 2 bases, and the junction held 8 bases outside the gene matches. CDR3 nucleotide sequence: TGCGCCAGCAGCCAAGATCAGGGACTAGGTTCTCAAGAGACCCAGTACTTC. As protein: CASSQDQGLGSQETQYF.

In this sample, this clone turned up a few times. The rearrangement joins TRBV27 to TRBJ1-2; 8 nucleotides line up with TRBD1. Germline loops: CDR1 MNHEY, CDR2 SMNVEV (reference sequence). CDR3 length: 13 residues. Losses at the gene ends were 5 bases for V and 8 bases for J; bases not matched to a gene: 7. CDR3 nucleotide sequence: TGTGCCAGCAGTCTCCAGGGACAGGCCGGCTACACCTTC. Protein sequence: CASSLQGQAGYTF.

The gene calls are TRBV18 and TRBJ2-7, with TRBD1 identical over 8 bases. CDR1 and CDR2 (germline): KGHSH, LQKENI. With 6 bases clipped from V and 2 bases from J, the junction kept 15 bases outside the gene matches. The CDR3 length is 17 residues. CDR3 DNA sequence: TGTGCCAGCTCGCCCTTGCCCGGGACAGGTGATACCTACGAGCAGTACTTC. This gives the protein CASSPLPGTGDTYEQYF.

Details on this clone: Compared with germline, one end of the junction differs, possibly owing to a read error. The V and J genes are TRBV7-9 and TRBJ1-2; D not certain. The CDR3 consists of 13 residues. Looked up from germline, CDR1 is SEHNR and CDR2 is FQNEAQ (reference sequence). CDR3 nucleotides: TGTTCCAGCAGCTTAGAGGTGGGCCATGGCTACACCTTC. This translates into CSSSLEVGHGYTF.

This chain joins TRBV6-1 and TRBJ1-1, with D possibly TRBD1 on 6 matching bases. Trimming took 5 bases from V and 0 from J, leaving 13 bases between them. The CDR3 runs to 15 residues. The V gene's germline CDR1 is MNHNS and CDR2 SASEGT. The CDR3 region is CASSPTDRLNTEAFF. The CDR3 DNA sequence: TGTGCCAGCAGTCCAACCGACAGGTTGAACACTGAAGCTTTCTTT.

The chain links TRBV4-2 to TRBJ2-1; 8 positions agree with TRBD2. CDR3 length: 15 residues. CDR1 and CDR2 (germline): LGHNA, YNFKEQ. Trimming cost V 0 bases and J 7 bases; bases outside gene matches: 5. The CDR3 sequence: CASSQESAGVNEQFF. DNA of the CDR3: TGTGCCAGCAGCCAAGAATCAGCGGGGGTAAATGAGCAGTTCTTC.

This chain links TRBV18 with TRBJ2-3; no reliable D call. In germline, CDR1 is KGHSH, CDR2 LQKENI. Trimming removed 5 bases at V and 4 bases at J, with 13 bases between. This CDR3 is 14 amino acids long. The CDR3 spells CASSERRQSDTQYF. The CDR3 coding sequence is TGTGCCAGCTCAGAGCGTCGTCAATCAGATACGCAGTATTTT.

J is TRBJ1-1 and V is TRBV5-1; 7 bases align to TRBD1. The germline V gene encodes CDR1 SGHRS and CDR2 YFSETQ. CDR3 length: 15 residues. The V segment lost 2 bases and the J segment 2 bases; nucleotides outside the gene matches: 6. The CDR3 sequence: CASSFGTVVNTEAFF. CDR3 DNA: TGCGCCAGCAGCTTCGGGACAGTGGTTAACACTGAAGCTTTCTTT. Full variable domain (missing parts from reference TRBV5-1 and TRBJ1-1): KAGVTQTPRYLIKTRGQQVTLSCSPISGHRSVSWYQQTPGQGLQFLFEYFSETQRNKGNFPGRFSGRQFSNSRSEMNVSTLELGDSALYLCASSFGTVVNTEAFFGQGTRLTVV.

The CDR3 loop reads CASSFATGSYTF. The CDR3 DNA reads TGTGCCAGCAGTTTTGCGACGGGGAGCTACACCTTC. The chain uses TRBV28 and TRBJ1-2; D is uncertain. From germline, CDR1 is MDHEN and CDR2 SYDVKM. The CDR3 has 12 residues. V was clipped by 3 bases and J by 9 bases, with 11 bases between them.

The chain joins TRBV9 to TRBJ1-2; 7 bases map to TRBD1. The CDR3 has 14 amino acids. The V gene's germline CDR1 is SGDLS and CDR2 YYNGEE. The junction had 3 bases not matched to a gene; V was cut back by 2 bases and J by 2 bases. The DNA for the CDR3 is TGTGCCAGCAGCGTTCAGACAGGGAACTATGGCTACACCTTC. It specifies CASSVQTGNYGYTF.

The CDR3 sequence: CASTPAGGGEQFF. CDR3 sequence (DNA): TGTGCCAGCACTCCCGCCGGAGGAGGGGAGCAGTTCTTC. The chain combines TRBV6-5 with TRBJ2-1; D is possibly TRBD2 (6 bases). The CDR3 runs to 13 residues. The V and J ends lost 7 bases and 10 bases respectively, with 17 bases between them. Germline CDR1 reads MNHEY; CDR2 reads SVGAGI.

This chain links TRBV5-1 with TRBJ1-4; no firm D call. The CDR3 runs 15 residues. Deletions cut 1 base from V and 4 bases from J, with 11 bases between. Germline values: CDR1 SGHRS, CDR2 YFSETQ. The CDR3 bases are TGCGCCAGCAGCTTGAGAGGGATCTATAATGAAAAACTGTTTTTT. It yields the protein CASSLRGIYNEKLFF.

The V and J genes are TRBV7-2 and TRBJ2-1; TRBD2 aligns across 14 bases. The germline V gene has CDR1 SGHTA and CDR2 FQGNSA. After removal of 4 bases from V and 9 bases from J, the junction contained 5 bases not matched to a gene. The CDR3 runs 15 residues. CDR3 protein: CASSSRTSGGSEQFF. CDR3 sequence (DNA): TGTGCCAGCAGCTCTCGGACTAGCGGGGGGTCTGAGCAGTTCTTC.

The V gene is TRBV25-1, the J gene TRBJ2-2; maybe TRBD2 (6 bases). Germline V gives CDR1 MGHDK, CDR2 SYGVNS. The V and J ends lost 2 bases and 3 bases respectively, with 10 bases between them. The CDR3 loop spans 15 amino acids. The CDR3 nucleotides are TGTGCCAGCAGTGAAGGCGGAGGGGACACCGGGGAGCTGTTTTTT. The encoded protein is CASSEGGGDTGELFF.

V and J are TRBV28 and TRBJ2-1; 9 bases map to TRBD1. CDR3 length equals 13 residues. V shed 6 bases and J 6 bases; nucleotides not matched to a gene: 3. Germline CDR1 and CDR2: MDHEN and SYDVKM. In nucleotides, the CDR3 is TGTGCCAGCAGGGGGACAGGGCTCAATGAGCAGTTCTTC. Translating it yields CASRGTGLNEQFF.

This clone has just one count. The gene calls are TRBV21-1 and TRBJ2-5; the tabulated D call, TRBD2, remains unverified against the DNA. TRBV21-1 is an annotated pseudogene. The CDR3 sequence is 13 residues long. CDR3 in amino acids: CASSKIRRETQYF. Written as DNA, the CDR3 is TGTGCCAGCAGCAAGATACGCCGGGAGACCCAGTACTTC.

CDR3 in DNA: TGTGCCAGCAGCTCCCGGCGAGGCGGGGGGGCAGGCGGGGAGCTGTTTTTT. This gives the protein CASSSRRGGGAGGELFF. The chain combines TRBV5-4 with TRBJ2-2; TRBD2 agrees at 9 bases. The germline CDR1 and CDR2 sequences are SGHNT and YYREEE (reference sequence). This CDR3 has 17 amino acids. Unmatched junction bases numbered 13, after V lost 3 bases and J lost 7 bases. Complete variable domain (other parts from reference TRBV5-4 and TRBJ2-2): ETGVTQSPTHLIKTRGQQVTLRCSSQSGHNTVSWYQQALGQGPQFIFQYYREEENGRGNFPPRFSGLQFPNYSSELNVNALELDDSALYLCASSSRRGGGAGGELFFGEGSRLTVL.

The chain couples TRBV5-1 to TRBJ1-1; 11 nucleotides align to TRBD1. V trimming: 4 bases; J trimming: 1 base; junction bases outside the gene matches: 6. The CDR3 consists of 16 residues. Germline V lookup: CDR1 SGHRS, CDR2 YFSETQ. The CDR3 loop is CASSPDRGRRNTEAFF. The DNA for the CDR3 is TGCGCCAGCAGCCCGGACAGGGGGCGGAGGAACACTGAAGCTTTCTTT.

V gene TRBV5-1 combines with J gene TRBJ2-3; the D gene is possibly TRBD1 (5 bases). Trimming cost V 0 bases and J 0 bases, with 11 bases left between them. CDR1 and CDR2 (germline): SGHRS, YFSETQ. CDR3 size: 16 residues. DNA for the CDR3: TGCGCCAGCAGCTTGGATCGGACACCTAGCACAGATACGCAGTATTTT. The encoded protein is CASSLDRTPSTDTQYF.

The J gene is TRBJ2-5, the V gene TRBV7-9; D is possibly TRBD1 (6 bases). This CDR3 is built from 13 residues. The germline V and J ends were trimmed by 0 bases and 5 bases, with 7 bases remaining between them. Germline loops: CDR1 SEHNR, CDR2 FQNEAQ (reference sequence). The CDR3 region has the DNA TGTGCCAGCAGCTTAGCCCAGGGGGAGACCCAGTACTTC. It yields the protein CASSLAQGETQYF.

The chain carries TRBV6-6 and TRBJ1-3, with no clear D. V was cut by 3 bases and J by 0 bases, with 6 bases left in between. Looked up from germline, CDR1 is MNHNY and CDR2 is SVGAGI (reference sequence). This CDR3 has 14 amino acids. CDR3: CASSYTSSGNTIYF. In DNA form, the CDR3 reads TGTGCCAGCAGTTATACAAGCTCTGGAAACACCATATATTTT.

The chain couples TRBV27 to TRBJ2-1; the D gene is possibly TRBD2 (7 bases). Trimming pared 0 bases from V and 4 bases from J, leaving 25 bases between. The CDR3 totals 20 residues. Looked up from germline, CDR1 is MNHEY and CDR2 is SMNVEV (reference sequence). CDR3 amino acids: CASSLSIRGGGLNPYNEQFF. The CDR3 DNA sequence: TGTGCCAGCAGTTTATCGATTCGGGGCGGGGGCCTTAACCCATACAATGAGCAGTTCTTC.

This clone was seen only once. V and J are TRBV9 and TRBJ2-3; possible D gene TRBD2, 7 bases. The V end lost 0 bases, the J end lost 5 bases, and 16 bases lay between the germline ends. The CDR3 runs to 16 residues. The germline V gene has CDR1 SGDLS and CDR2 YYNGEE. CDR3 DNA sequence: TGTGCCAGCAGCGTAGCTGGTGGGGGGGCCGTAGATACGCAGTATTTT. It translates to CASSVAGGGAVDTQYF.

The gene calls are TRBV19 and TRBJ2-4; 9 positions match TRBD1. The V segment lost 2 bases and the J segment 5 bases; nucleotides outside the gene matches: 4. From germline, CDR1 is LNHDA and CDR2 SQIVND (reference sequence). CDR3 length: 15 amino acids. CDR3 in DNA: TGTGCCAGTAGTATACCGGGACAGGGAGAAAACATTCAGTACTTC. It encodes CASSIPGQGENIQYF.